Here is one T cell receptor (beta chain) with its context. Antigen: not known. The data were obtained in a study of T cell responses to AZD1222 COVID-19 vaccine. Overall study results and limits: Clonal diversity was possibly underestimated, and white British individuals and females predominated among donors. Reportedly, nearly half of unique spike TCRs recognized epitopes outside B.1.351/B.1.1.7 mutations. Recipients of two AZD1222 doses showed rising Spike-specific TCR breadth and depth.

It was second doses at about 4 or about 12 weeks that were pooled. The method was immunoSEQ multiplex PCR; TCRdb's version includes in-frame clones alone and lacks a portion of them. The sample yields fewer than 150,000 clones, roughly 90% seen once. Sample: peripheral blood, taken 28 days after the second AZD1222 dose. The receptor's source is an adult who received the AZD1222 COVID-19 vaccine.

CDR3 residues: CASSPVGQGTTGELFF. Here the CDR3 DNA reads TGTGCCAGCTCACCGGTAGGACAGGGTACCACCGGGGAGCTGTTTTTT. The chain uses TRBV18 and TRBJ2-2; 8 nucleotides match TRBD1. The CDR3 sequence is 16 residues long. Trimming cost V 3 bases and J 4 bases; bases outside gene matches: 7. CDR1 and CDR2 from the germline V gene are KGHSH and LQKENI.